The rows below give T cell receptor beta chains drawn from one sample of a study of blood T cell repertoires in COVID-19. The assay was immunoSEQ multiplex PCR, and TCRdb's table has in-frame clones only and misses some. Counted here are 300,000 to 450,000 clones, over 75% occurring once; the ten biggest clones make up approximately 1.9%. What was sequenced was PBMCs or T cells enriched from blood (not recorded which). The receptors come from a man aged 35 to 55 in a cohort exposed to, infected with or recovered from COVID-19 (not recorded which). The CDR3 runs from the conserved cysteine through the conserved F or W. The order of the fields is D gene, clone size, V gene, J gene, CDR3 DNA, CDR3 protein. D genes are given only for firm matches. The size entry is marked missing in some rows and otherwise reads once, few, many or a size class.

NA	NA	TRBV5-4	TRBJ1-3	TGTGCCAGCAGCTTGGACAGGGTAGATGGAAACACCATATATTTT	CASSLDRVDGNTIYF
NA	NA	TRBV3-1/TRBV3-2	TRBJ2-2	TGTGCCAGCAGCCAAGTCCGCGGCGGGGAGCTGTTTTTT	CASSQVRGGELFF
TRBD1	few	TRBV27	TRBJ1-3	TGTGCCAGCAGTAAAGGACAGGGGACTTCTGGAAACACCATATATTTT	CASSKGQGTSGNTIYF
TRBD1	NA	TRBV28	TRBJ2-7	TGTGCCAGCAGTCAGGGGGCCCACCCCTACGAGCAGTACTTC	CASSQGAHPYEQYF
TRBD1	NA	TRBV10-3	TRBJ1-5	TGTGCCATCAGTGAGACAGGGGGTTACAATCAGCCCCAGCATTTT	CAISETGGYNQPQHF
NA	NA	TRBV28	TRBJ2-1	TGTGCCAGCAAAGGGGGAGGGCCTGATGAGCAGTTCTTC	CASKGGGPDEQFF
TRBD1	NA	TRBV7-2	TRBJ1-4	TGTGCCAGCAAGCGACAGGGAACCACTAATGAAAAACTGTTTTTT	CASKRQGTTNEKLFF
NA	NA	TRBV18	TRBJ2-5	TGTGCCAGCTCATCCAGGGGAGAGGAGACCCAGTACTTC	CASSSRGEETQYF
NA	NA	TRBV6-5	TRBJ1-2	TGTGCCAGCAAGGTTACAGTTTCGTATGGCTACACCTTC	CASKVTVSYGYTF
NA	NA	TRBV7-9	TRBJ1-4	TGTGCCAGCAGCTTAGCCCAGGGTGAAAAACTGTTTTTT	CASSLAQGEKLFF
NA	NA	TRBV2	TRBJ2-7	TGTGCCAGCATCAGGTACCCTCTAGAGCAGTACTTC	CASIRYPLEQYF
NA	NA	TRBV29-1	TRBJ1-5	TGCAGCGTAAGGACAGCAAACAATCAGCCCCAGCATTTT	CSVRTANNQPQHF
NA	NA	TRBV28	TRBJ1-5	TGTGCCAGCAGTGACACACAGGGTCCCAGGGGCAATCAGCCCCAGCATTTT	CASSDTQGPRGNQPQHF